The clone carrying this T cell receptor beta chain has a handful of counts. Plated together were roughly 200,000 CFSE-labeled responder cells and roughly 200,000 irradiated, violet-dye-labeled stimulator cells. After mixed lymphocyte reaction, dividing CD4+ and CD8+ responder T cells were sorted. This record comes from a study of graft-versus-host responses after intestinal transplantation. Across the study: Grafts were multivisceral, liver-intestinal, or isolated intestinal. Anti-thymocyte globulin was used for induction in all recipients, who then took tacrolimus and steroids for approximately 3 years. Findings and caveats of the study: Elevated graft-versus-host to host-versus-graft clonal ratios in allografts were recorded for patients with graft-donor T cell macrochimerism.

The protocol was immunoSEQ multiplex PCR, while the TCRdb copy is restricted to in-frame clones and leaves out a portion. The sample carries about 9,100 clones, about 28% recorded once. This clonotype was obtained from a human patient who received an intestinal transplant. The specimen was alloreactive CD8+ T cells from a mixed lymphocyte reaction culture, collected before intestinal transplant. The subset was: CFSE-low proliferating T cells sorted from approximately 6-day pre-transplant mixed lymphocyte reaction (GvH or HvG direction).

CDR3 loop: CASSSEAAPNEKLFF. The CDR3 DNA is TGTGCCAGCAGCTCCGAGGCTGCACCTAATGAAAAACTGTTTTTT. The chain links TRBV7-6 to TRBJ1-4; D gene ambiguous. The ends were cut back, 4 bases at V and 3 bases at J, with 12 bases in the middle. Germline V gene sequence: CDR1 SGHVS, CDR2 FNYEAQ. The CDR3 has 15 amino acids.